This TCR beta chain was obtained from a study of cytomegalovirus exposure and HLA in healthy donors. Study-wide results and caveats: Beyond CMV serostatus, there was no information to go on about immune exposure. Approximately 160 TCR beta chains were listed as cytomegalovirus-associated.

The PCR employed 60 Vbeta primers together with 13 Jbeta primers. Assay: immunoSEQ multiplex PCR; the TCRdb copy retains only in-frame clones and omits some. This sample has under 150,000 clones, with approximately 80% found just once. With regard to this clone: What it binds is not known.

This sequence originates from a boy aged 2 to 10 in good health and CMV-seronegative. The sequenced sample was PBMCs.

CDR3 region: CASSSTGLGYGYTF. The CDR3 DNA reads as TGTGCCAGCAGTTCGACAGGGTTAGGGTATGGCTACACCTTC. This chain links TRBV27 with TRBJ1-2; 7 nucleotides line up with TRBD1. This CDR3 is 14 amino acids long. Germline CDR1 MNHEY, CDR2 SMNVEV (reference sequence). V trimming: 4 bases; J trimming: 5 bases; junction bases outside the gene matches: 7.